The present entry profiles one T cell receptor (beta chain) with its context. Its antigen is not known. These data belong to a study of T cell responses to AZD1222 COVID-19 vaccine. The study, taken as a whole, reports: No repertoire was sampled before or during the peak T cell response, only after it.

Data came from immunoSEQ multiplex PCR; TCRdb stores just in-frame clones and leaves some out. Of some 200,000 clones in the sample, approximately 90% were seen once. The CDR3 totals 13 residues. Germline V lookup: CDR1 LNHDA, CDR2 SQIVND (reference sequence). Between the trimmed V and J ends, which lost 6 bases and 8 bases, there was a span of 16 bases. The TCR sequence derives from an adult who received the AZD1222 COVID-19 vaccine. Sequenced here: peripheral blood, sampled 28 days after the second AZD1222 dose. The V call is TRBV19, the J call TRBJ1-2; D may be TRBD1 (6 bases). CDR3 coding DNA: TGTGCCAGTAGGTGGCGGGGGGCAAAGGGCTACACCTTC. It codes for CASRWRGAKGYTF.